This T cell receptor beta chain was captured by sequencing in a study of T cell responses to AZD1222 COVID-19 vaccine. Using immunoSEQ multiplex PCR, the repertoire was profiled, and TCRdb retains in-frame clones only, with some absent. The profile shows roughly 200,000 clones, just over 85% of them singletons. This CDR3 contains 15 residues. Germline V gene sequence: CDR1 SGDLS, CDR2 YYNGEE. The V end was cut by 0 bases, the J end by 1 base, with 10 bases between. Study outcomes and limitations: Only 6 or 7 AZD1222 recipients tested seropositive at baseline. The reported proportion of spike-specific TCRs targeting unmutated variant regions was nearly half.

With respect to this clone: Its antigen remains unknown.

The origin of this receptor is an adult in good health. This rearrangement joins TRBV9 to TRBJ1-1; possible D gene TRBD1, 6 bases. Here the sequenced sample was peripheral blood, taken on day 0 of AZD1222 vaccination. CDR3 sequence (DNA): TGTGCCAGCAGCGTAGGACAGGCCAAGAACACTGAAGCTTTCTTT. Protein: CASSVGQAKNTEAFF.